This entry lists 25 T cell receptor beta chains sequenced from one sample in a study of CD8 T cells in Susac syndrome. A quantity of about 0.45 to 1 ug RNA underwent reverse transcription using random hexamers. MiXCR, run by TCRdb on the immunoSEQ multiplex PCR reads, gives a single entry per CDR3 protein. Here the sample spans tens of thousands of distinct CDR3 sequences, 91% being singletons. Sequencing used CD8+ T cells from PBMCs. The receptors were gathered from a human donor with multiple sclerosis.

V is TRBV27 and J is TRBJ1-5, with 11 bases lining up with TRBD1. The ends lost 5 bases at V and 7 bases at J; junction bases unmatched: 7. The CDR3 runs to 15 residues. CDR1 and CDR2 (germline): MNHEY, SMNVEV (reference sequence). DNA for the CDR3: TGTGCCAGCAGTACTGGGACAGGGGGGGGGCAGCCCCAGCATTTT. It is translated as CASSTGTGGGQPQHF.

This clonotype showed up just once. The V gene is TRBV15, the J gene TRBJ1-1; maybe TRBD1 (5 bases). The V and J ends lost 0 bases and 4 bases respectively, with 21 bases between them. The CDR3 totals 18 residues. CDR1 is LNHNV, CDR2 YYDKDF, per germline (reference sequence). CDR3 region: CATSRDSEAGRMVTEAFF. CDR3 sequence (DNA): TGTGCCACCAGCAGAGATAGTGAGGCAGGGAGAATGGTCACTGAAGCTTTCTTT.

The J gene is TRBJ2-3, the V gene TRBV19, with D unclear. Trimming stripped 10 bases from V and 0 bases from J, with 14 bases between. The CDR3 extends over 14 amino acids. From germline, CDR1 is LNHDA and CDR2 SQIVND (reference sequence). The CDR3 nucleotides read TGTGCCACCCCTATAGGCTTCAGCACAGATACGCAGTATTTT. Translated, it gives CATPIGFSTDTQYF. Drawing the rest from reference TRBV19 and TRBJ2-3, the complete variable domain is DGGITQSPKYLFRKEGQNVTLSCEQNLNHDAMYWYRQDPGQGLRLIYYSQIVNDFQKGDIAEGYSVSREKKESFPLTVTSAQKNPTAFYLCATPIGFSTDTQYFGPGTRLTVL.

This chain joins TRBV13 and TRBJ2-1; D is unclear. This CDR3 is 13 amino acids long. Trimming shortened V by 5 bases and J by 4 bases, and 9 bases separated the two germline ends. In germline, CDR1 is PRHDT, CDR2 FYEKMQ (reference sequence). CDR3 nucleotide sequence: TGTGCCAGCAGCATTCGAGCTTACAATGAGCAGTTCTTC. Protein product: CASSIRAYNEQFF.

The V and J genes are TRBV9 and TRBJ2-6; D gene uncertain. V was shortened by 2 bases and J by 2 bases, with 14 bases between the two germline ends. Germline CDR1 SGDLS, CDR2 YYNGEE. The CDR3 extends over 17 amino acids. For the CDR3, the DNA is TGTGCCAGCAGCGTTAATGGGGAAACGGCTGGGGCCAACGTCCTGACTTTC. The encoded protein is CASSVNGETAGANVLTF.

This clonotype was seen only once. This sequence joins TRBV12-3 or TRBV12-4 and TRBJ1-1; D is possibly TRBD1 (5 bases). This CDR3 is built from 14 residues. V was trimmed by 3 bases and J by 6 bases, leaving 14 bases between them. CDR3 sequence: CASSFEGRGAEAFF. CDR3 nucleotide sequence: TGTGCCAGCAGTTTCGAGGGACGAGGAGCTGAAGCTTTCTTT.

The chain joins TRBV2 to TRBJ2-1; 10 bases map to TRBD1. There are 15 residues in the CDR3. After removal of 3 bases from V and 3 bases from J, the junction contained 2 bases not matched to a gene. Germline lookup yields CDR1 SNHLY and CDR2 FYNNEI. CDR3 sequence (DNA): TGTGCCAGCAGTGAGGGGACAGGGGTCTACAATGAGCAGTTCTTC. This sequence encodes CASSEGTGVYNEQFF.

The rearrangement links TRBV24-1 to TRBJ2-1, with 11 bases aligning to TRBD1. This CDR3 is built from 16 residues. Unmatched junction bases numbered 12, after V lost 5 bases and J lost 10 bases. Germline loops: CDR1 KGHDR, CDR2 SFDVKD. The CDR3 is CATSVSMGQGGLEQFF. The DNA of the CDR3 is TGTGCCACCAGTGTTAGCATGGGACAGGGGGGACTCGAGCAGTTCTTC.

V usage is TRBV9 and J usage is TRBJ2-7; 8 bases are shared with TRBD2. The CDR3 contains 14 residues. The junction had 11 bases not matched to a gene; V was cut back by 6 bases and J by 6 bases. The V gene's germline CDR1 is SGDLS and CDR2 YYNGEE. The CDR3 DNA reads TGTGCCAGCAACCCAGCGGGAGTTTCGGCCGAGCAGTACTTC. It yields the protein CASNPAGVSAEQYF.

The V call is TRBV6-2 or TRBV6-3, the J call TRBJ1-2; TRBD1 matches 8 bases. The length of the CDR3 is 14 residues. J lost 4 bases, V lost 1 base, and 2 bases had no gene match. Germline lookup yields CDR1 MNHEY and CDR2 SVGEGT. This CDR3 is CASSYYGQGYGYTF. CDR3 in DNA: TGTGCCAGCAGTTACTACGGACAGGGCTATGGCTACACCTTC.

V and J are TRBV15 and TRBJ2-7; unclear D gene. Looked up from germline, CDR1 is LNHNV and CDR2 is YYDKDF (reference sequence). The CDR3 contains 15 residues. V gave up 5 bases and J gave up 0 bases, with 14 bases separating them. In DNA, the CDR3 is TGTGCCACCAGCCCCCCGGAAGGGCTCTCCTACGAGCAGTACTTC. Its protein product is CATSPPEGLSYEQYF.

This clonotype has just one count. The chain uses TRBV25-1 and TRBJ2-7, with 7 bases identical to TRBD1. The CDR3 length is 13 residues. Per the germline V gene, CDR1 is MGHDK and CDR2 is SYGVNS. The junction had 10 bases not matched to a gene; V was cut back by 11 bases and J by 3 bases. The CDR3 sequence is CAAEGAPFYEQYF. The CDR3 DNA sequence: TGTGCCGCCGAGGGGGCCCCCTTCTACGAGCAGTACTTC.

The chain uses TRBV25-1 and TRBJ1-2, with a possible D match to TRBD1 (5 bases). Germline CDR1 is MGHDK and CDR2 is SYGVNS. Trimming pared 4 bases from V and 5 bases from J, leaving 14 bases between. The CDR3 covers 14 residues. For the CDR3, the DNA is TGTGCCAGCAGTGCCCTCGGGACGGATTATGGCTACACCTTC. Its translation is CASSALGTDYGYTF.

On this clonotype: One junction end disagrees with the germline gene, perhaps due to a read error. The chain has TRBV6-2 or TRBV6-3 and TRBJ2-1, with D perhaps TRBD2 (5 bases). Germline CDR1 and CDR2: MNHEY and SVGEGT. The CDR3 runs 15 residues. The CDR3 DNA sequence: TGTGCCAACAGTTACAAAGCGGTTACTTACAATGAGCAGTTCTTC. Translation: CANSYKAVTYNEQFF.

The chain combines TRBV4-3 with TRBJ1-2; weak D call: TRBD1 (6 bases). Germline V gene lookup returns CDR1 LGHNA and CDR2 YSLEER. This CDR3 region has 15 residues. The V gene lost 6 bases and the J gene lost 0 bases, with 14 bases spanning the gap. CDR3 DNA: TGCGCCAGCAGTCCACCCGGGACACCTAACTATGGCTACACCTTC. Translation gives CASSPPGTPNYGYTF.

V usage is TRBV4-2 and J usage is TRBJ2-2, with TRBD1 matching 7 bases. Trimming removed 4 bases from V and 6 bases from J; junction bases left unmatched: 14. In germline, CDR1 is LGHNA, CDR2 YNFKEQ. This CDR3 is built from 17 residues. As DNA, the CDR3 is TGTGCCAGCAGCCCACCCCCCACAGGGGTTGCCCCCGGGGAGCTGTTTTTT. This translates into CASSPPPTGVAPGELFF.

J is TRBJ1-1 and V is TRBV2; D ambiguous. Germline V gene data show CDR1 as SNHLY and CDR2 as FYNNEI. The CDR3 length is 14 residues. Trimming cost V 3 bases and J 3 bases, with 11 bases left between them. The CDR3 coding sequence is TGTGCCAGCAGTGAGGAGGGAACTTACACTGAAGCTTTCTTT. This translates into CASSEEGTYTEAFF.

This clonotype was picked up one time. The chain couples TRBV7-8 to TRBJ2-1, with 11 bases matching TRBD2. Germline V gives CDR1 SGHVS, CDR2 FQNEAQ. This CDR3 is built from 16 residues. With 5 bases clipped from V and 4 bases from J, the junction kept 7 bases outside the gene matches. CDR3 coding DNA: TGTGCCAGCAGCGACCTAGCGGGGGGAACTTACAATGAGCAGTTCTTC. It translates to CASSDLAGGTYNEQFF.

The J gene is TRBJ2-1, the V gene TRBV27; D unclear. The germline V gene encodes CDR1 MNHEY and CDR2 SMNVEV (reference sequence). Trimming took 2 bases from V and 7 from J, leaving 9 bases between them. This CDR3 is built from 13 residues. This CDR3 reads CASSLRAHNEQFF. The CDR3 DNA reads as TGTGCCAGCAGTTTAAGAGCGCATAATGAGCAGTTCTTC.

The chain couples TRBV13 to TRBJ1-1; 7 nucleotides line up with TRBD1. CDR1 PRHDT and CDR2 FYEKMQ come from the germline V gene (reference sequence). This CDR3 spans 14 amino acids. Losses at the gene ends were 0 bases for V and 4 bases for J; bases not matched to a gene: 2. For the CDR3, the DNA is TGTGCCAGCAGCTTAGGGACAGGGCTCACTGAAGCTTTCTTT. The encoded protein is CASSLGTGLTEAFF.

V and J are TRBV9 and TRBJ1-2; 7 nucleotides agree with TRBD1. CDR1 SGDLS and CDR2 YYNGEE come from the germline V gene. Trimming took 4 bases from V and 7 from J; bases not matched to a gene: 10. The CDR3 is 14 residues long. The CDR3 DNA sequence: TGTGCCAGCAGCACCTCCGGGACAGTCGGTGGCTACACCTTC. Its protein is CASSTSGTVGGYTF. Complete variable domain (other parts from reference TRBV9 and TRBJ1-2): DSGVTQTPKHLITATGQRVTLRCSPRSGDLSVYWYQQSLDQGLQFLIQYYNGEERAKGNILERFSAQQFPDLHSELNLSSLELGDSALYFCASSTSGTVGGYTFGSGTRLTVV.

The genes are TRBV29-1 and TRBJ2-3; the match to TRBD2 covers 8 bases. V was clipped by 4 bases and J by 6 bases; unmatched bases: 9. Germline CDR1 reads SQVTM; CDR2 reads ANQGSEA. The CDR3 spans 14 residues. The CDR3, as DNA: TGCAGCGTTGTTGGCGGGGGGCGGGTCGATACGCAGTATTTT. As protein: CSVVGGGRVDTQYF.

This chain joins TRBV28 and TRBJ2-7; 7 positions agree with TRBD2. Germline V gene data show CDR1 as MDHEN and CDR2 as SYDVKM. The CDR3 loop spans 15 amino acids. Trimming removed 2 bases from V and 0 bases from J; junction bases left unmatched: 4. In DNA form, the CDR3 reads TGTGCCAGCAGTTTAGGCGGGGGAGTCTCCTACGAGCAGTACTTC. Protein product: CASSLGGGVSYEQYF.

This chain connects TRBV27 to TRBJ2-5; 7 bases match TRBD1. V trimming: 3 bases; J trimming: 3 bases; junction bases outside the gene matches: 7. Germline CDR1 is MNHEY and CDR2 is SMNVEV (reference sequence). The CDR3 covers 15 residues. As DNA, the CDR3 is TGTGCCAGCAGTTTTGGGCCGACAGGGAAAGAGACCCAGTACTTC. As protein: CASSFGPTGKETQYF.

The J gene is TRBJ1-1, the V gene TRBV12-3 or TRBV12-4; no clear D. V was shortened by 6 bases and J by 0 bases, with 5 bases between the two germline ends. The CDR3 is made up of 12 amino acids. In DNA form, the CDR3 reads TGTGCCAGCAGGGAGGTGAACACTGAAGCTTTCTTT. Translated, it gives CASREVNTEAFF.